Below are 10 T cell receptor beta chains sequenced from a single sample in a study of kidney transplant recipient with SARS-CoV-2 infection. TCRdb re-called the reads through MiXCR, storing one row per CDR3 protein. Of approximately 240,000 distinct CDR3 sequences in the sample, around 28% are singletons; the top ten hold nearly 7.5%. The input for sequencing was a blood sample, taken at baseline and around day 120 from a kidney transplant recipient. These receptors originate from a young adult male patient who had COVID-19 and was a kidney transplant recipient. Some of the T cells may derive from the graft donor.

With regard to this clonotype: Since a much larger clone is just one base distant, this may be a read error. The DNA for the CDR3 is TGTGCCAGCAGTTTAAAGGCTAGCGGGAGAGATCCCTACAATGAGCAGCTCTTC. Translating it yields CASSLKASGRDPYNEQLF. The rearrangement links TRBV12-3 or TRBV12-4 to TRBJ2-1, with 10 nucleotides matching TRBD2. This CDR3 is built from 18 residues.

This clonotype was seen ten or more times. This sequence joins TRBV21-1 and TRBJ1-5; the table's D call, TRBD1, has no DNA check behind it. TRBV21-1 is assigned pseudogene status. This CDR3 has 19 amino acids. The CDR3 loop is CASSKDSPGSPTSNQPQHF. The CDR3 DNA sequence: TGTGCCAGCAGCAAAGATTCCCCCGGCAGCCCCACTAGCAATCAGCCCCAGCATTTT.

Concerning this clonotype: At one end the junction does not follow the germline gene, possibly because of a read error. The chain recombines TRBV12-3 or TRBV12-4 with TRBJ2-6; D might be TRBD2 (5 bases). CDR3 length: 19 amino acids. The CDR3 loop is CASSRMRNSRQRRANVRTF. The CDR3 nucleotides are TGTGCCAGCAGTCGGATGCGCAACAGCAGACAAAGGCGGGCCAACGTCCGGACTTTC.

This clonotype was seen repeatedly, ten times or more. The V gene is TRBV10-3, the J gene TRBJ1-6, with unresolved D. The V end lost 0 bases, the J end lost 7 bases, and 7 bases lay between the germline ends. From germline, CDR1 is ENHRY and CDR2 SYGVKD. The CDR3 is 14 residues long. The CDR3 is CAISESSENSPLHF. In DNA form, the CDR3 reads TGTGCCATCAGTGAGTCGTCTGAGAATTCACCCCTCCACTTT.

This clonotype has a count of ten or more. The chain combines TRBV27 with TRBJ1-2; the D gene is possibly TRBD1 (6 bases). Germline V gives CDR1 MNHEY, CDR2 SMNVEV (reference sequence). The CDR3 consists of 13 residues. V was pared by 5 bases and J by 4 bases, with 11 bases between. CDR3 loop: CASSPQDSYGYTF. CDR3 DNA: TGTGCCAGCAGTCCCCAGGACAGCTATGGCTACACCTTC.

As concerns this clonotype: A much larger clone sits a single nucleotide away, making a read error possible. No conserved phenylalanine or tryptophan is present at the end of the CDR3, so a read error is the likely explanation. The chain carries TRBV6-1 and TRBJ2-2, with 9 bases that match TRBD1. Germline loops: CDR1 MNHNS, CDR2 SASEGT. After removal of 2 bases from V and 0 bases from J, the junction contained 4 bases not matched to a gene. The CDR3 sequence is 17 residues long. The CDR3 region has the DNA TGTGCCAGCAGTGAATTACAGGGGGCGTCGAACACCGGGGAGCTGTTTCTT. It is translated as CASSELQGASNTGELFL.

This clonotype has a single count. A clone one base away is much larger, so this may be a read error. The rearrangement links TRBV29-1 to TRBJ1-5; TRBD1 might be the D (6 bases). Germline V gene sequence: CDR1 SQVTM, CDR2 ANQGSEA. CDR3 size: 13 residues. CDR3 DNA sequence: TGCAGCGTCTCCGACGGGGGCAATCGGCCCCAGCATTTT. It is translated as CSVSDGGNRPQHF.

This clonotype was seen repeatedly, ten times or more. Here the CDR3 DNA reads TGTGCCAGCAGCAAAGGATCATACCATGACAAAAGTCGGGCCAACGTCCTGACTTTC. Protein sequence: CASSKGSYHDKSRANVLTF. The chain couples TRBV7-9 to TRBJ2-6; D uncertain. This CDR3 comprises 19 residues. The germline CDR1 and CDR2 sequences are SEHNR and FQNEAQ (reference sequence). V lost 5 bases and J 5 bases, leaving 25 bases between the germline ends.

Details on this clonotype: Since a much larger clone is just one base distant, this may be a read error. The CDR3 DNA reads as TGTGCCAGCAGCCCCAGTAGGGGCTCCTACAATGAGCAGTTCTTC. This gives the protein CASSPSRGSYNEQFF. This sequence joins TRBV7-9 and TRBJ2-1, with TRBD1 as a possible D gene (5 bases). Germline CDR1 and CDR2: SEHNR and FQNEAQ (reference sequence). The CDR3 contains 15 residues. Trimming removed 5 bases at V and 0 bases at J, with 11 bases between.

This clonotype was found many times. V gene TRBV21-1 combines with J gene TRBJ2-3. TRBV21-1 is listed as a pseudogene. The CDR3 totals 17 residues. The DNA of the CDR3 is TGTGCCAGCAGTCAAGACATAGCTACAGTCATGCAAGATACGCAGTATTTT. Protein: CASSQDIATVMQDTQYF.